This T cell receptor (beta chain) appears in the sequencing data of a study of identical twins. The V segment lost 5 bases and the J segment 7 bases; nucleotides outside the gene matches: 8. CDR1 SGHAT and CDR2 FQNNGV come from the germline V gene. There are 14 residues in the CDR3. MiXCR, applied by TCRdb to the 5' RACE reads, yields one record per CDR3 protein. Among approximately 550,000 distinct CDR3 sequences listed, 20% to 25% were seen once. This sample also belongs to another study, concerning yellow fever vaccine responses in identical twins.

The specimen sequenced was CD4+ T cells sorted from blood. This TCR came from a woman in her late teens or twenties in good health. The gene calls are TRBV11-2 and TRBJ2-3; 8 bases are shared with TRBD2. Here the CDR3 reads CASSPTSGQNTQYF. In DNA, the CDR3 is TGTGCCAGCAGCCCCACTAGCGGACAGAATACGCAGTATTTT. The whole variable domain, remainder taken from reference TRBV11-2 and TRBJ2-3, is EAGVAQSPRYKIIEKRQSVAFWCNPISGHATLYWYQQILGQGPKLLIQFQNNGVVDDSQLPKDRFSAERLKGVDSTLKIQPAKLEDSAVYLCASSPTSGQNTQYFGPGTRLTVL.